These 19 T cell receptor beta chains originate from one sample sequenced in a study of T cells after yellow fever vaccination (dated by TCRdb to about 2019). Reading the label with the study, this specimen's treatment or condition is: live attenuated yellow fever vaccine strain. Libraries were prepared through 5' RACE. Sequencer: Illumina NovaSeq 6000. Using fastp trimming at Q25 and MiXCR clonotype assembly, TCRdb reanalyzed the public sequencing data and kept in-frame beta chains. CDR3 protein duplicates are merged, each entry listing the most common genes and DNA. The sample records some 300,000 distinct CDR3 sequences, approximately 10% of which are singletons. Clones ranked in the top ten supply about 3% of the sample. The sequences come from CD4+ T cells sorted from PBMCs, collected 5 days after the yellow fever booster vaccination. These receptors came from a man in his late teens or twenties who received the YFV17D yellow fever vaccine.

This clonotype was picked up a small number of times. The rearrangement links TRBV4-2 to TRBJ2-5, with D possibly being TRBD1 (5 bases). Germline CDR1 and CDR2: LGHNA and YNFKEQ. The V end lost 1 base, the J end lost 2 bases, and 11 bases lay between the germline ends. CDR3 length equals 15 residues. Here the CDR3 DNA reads TGTGCCAGCAGCCAAGCGACAGAAGAACAAGAGACCCAGTACTTC. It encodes CASSQATEEQETQYF.

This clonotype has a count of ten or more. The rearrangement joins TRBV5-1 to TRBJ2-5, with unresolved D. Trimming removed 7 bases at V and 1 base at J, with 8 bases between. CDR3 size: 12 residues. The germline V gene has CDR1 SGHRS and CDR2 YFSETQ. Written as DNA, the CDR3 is TGCGCCAGCCGGGCAGGCCAAGAGACCCAGTACTTC. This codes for CASRAGQETQYF.

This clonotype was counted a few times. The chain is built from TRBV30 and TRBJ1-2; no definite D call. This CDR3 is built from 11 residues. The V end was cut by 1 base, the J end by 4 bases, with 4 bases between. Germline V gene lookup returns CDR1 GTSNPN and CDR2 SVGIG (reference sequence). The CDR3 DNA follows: TGTGCCTGGAGTGAGGGCTATGGCTACACCTTC. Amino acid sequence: CAWSEGYGYTF.

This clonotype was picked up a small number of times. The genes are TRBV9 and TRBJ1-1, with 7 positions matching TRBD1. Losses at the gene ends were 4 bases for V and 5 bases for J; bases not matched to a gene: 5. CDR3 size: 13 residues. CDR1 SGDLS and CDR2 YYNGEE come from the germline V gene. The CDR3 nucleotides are TGTGCCAGCAGCATACAGGGGCGGACTGAAGCTTTCTTT. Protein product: CASSIQGRTEAFF.

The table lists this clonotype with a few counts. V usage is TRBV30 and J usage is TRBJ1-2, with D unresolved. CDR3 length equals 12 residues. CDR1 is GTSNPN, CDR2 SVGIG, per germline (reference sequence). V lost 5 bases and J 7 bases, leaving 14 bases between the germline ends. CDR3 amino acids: CAWGESGGGYTF. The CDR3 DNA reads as TGTGCCTGGGGAGAATCCGGCGGTGGCTACACCTTC.

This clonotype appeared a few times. CDR3 nucleotides: TGTGCCAGCACCCCCGGGGGTTCGTTTCGAGAGCAGTTCTTC. Amino acid sequence: CASTPGGSFREQFF. The V and J genes are TRBV12-3 or TRBV12-4 and TRBJ2-1; a weak D match, TRBD2 (6 bases). The ends were cut back, 7 bases at V and 10 bases at J, with 20 bases in the middle. The CDR3 has 14 amino acids.

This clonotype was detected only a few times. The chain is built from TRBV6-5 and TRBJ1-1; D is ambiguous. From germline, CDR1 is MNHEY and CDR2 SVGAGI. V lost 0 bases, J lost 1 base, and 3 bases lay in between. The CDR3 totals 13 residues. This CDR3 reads CASSYSWNTEAFF. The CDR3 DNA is TGTGCCAGCAGTTACTCTTGGAACACTGAAGCTTTCTTT.

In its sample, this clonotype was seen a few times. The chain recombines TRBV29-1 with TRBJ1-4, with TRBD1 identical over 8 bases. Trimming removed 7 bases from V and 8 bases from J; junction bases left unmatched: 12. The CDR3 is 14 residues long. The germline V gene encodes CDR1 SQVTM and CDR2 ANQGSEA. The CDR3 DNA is TGCAGCGCCGGACAGGGAGGAGTTGGGGAAAAACTGTTTTTT. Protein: CSAGQGGVGEKLFF.

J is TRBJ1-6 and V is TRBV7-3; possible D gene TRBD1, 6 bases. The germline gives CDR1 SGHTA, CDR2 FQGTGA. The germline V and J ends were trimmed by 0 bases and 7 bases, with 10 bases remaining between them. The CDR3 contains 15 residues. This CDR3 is CASSLTGAGNSPLHF. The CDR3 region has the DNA TGTGCCAGCAGCTTAACGGGGGCAGGGAATTCACCCCTCCACTTT. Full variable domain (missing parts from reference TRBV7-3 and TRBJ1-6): GAGVSQTPSNKVTEKGKYVELRCDPISGHTALYWYRQSLGQGPEFLIYFQGTGAADDSGLPNDRFFAVRPEGSVSTLKIQRTERGDSAVYLCASSLTGAGNSPLHFGNGTRLTVT.

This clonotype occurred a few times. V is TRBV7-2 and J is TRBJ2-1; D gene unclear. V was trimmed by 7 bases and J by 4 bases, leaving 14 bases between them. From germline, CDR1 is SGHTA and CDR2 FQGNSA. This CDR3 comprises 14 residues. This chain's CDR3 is CASTLIGFYNEQFF. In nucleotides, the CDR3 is TGTGCCAGCACCCTAATAGGGTTTTACAATGAGCAGTTCTTC.

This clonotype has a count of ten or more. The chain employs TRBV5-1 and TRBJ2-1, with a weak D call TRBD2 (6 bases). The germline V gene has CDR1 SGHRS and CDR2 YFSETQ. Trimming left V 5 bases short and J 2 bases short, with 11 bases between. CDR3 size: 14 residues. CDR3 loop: CASRLAIAYNEQFF. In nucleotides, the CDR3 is TGCGCCAGCAGACTAGCTATCGCCTACAATGAGCAGTTCTTC.

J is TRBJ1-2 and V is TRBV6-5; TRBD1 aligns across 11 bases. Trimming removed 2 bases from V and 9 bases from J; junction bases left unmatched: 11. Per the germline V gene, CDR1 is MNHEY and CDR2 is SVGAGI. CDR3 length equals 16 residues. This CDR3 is CASSYLEAGQGASYTF. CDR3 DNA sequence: TGTGCCAGCAGTTACCTAGAGGCCGGACAGGGGGCAAGCTACACCTTC.

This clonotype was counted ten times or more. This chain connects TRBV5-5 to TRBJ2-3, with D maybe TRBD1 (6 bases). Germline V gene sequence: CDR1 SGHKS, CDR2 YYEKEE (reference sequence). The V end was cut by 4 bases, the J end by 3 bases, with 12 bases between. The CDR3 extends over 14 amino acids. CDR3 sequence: CASSKTGPTDTQYF. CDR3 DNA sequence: TGTGCCAGCAGCAAGACAGGACCTACAGATACGCAGTATTTT.

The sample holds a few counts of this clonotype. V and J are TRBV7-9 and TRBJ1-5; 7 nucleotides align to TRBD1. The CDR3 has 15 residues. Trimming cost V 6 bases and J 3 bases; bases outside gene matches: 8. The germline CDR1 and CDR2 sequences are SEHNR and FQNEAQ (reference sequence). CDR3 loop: CASSMKTGTNQPQHF. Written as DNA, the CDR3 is TGTGCCAGCAGTATGAAGACAGGGACCAATCAGCCCCAGCATTTT.

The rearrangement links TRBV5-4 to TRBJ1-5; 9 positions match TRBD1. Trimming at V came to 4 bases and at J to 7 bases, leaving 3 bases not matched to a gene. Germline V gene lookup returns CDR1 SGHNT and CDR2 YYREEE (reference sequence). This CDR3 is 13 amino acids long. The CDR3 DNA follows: TGTGCCAGCAGCAGGGACAGGGACCAGCCCCAGCATTTT. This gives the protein CASSRDRDQPQHF.

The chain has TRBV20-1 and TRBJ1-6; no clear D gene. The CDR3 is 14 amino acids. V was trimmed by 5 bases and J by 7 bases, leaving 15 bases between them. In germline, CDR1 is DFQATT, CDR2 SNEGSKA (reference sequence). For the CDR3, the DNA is TGCAGTGCTTGGGGTGGAGGAGGGAATTCACCCCTCCACTTT. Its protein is CSAWGGGGNSPLHF.

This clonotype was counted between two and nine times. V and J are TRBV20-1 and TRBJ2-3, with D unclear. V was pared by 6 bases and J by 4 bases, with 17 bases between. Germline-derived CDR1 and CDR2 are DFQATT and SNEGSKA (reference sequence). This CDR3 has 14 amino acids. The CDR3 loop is CSATTFYASDTQYF. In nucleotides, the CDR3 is TGCAGTGCCACGACCTTTTATGCGTCAGATACGCAGTATTTT.

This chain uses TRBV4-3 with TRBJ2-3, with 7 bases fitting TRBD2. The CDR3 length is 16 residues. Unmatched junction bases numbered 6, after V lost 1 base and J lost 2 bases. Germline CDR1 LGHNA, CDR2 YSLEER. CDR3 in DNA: TGCGCCAGCAGCCAAGGTGCGGGGGTAACCACAGATACGCAGTATTTT. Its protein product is CASSQGAGVTTDTQYF.

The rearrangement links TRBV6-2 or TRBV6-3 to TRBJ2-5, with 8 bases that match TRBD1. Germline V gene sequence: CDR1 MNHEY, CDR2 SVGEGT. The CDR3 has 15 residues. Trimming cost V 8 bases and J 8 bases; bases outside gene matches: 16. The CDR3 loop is CASSLFSGQGGTQYF. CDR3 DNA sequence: TGTGCCAGCTCCCTTTTCTCCGGACAGGGTGGAACCCAGTACTTC.